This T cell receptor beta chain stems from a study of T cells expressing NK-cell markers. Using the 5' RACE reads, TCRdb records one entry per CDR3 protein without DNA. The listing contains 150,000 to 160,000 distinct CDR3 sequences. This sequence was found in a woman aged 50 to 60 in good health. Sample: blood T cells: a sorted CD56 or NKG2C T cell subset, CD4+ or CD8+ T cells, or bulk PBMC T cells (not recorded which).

The CDR3 loop reads CSARGGPQGEQIEAFF. This chain connects TRBV20-1 to TRBJ1-1. The V gene's germline CDR1 is DFQATT and CDR2 SNEGSKA (reference sequence). This CDR3 is built from 16 residues.